The rows below give T cell receptor beta chains drawn from one sample of a study of blood T cell repertoires in COVID-19. Sequencing used immunoSEQ multiplex PCR; TCRdb keeps in-frame clones, though not all of them. The sample contains tens of thousands of clones, over 80% of which appear only once. What was sequenced was peripheral blood. The origin of the receptors is a human donor in a cohort sampled during active COVID-19. Each CDR3 is given with its conserved first and last residue. The D gene is left open where the match is weak.

v_call	d_call	cdr3_aa
TRBV7-3	TRBD2	CASAGLAGGTDTQYF
TRBV11-2	NA	CASSLAQDTQYF
TRBV21-1	NA	CASMEEKRLRDTQYF
TRBV7-3	NA	CASSSFAGPNTDTQYF
TRBV7-9	TRBD1	CASSLETGGRYQPQHF
TRBV28	TRBD2	CASLPQQVAGSSDEQFF
TRBV7-9	NA	CASSFQGQISGNTIYF
TRBV6-1	TRBD2	CASSQAAGGTPTQYF
TRBV11-2	NA	CASTRTGEQYF
TRBV16	NA	CASSQGTASHYGYTF
TRBV9	NA	CASSPREAGVTDTQYF
TRBV28	NA	CASSSKNTEAFF
TRBV19	TRBD2	CASSSLAGGAYEQYF